Below are 3 T cell receptor beta chains sequenced from a single sample in a study of T cell changes during pregnancy in multiple sclerosis. The data were produced by immunoSEQ multiplex PCR, yet TCRdb's version contains in-frame clones alone and is incomplete. The sample shows under 45,000 clones, roughly nine tenths of them seen only once. This sample comprised CD4+ T cells from peripheral blood mononuclear cells, obtained in the first trimester of pregnancy. The source of these receptors is a female donor with multiple sclerosis, enrolled in a pregnancy study.

The chain employs TRBV19 and TRBJ1-2; TRBD1 agrees at 8 bases. Germline V gene lookup returns CDR1 LNHDA and CDR2 SQIVND (reference sequence). This CDR3 region has 15 residues. After removal of 9 bases from V and 4 bases from J, the junction contained 13 bases not matched to a gene. The CDR3 reads CASQDRVVLPYGYTF. CDR3 sequence (DNA): TGTGCCAGCCAGGACAGGGTGGTGTTGCCCTATGGCTACACCTTC.

The chain is built from TRBV5-6 and TRBJ2-7, with 11 bases fitting TRBD2. V lost 2 bases, J lost 2 bases, and 3 bases stayed unmatched. CDR1 and CDR2 (germline): SGHDT, YYEEEE. CDR3 length equals 15 residues. The CDR3 sequence is CASSFPGLAAYEQYF. The DNA of the CDR3 is TGTGCCAGCAGCTTCCCGGGACTAGCGGCCTACGAGCAGTACTTC.

The rearrangement uses TRBV6-1 and TRBJ2-3; TRBD2 is a possible D gene (5 bases). V gave up 6 bases and J gave up 4 bases, with 14 bases separating them. The germline CDR1 and CDR2 sequences are MNHNS and SASEGT. This CDR3 comprises 14 residues. CDR3 nucleotides: TGTGCCAGCAGCGCCAGCGGCAGCGCAGATACGCAGTATTTT. It is translated as CASSASGSADTQYF.